The next 20 T cell receptor beta chains were all read from a single sample in a study of technical replicates of blood from a few donors (dated by TCRdb to the late 2010s). Libraries were prepared through the immunoSEQ multiplex PCR assay. TCRdb holds this immuneACCESS table with in-frame rearrangements only. Some clones are missing; in checked studies, unresolved V genes explain under half, and the rest has no known cause. This sample comprises 10,000 to 15,000 clones, 93% of them detected only once. The ten largest account for more than 9% of the sample. Sequenced input: PBMCs. The receptors stem from a human donor in good health.

This chain joins TRBV6-1 and TRBJ2-7; D ambiguous. Germline-derived CDR1 and CDR2 are MNHNS and SASEGT. The CDR3 runs 12 residues. Trimming shortened V by 2 bases and J by 1 base, and 3 bases separated the two germline ends. The CDR3 sequence is CASSERSYEQYF. As DNA, the CDR3 is TGTGCCAGCAGTGAACGGTCCTACGAGCAGTACTTC.

This clone was counted once. The chain recombines TRBV11-2 with TRBJ1-1; 7 bases are shared with TRBD1. The V gene's germline CDR1 is SGHAT and CDR2 FQNNGV. V was clipped by 5 bases and J by 1 base; unmatched bases: 7. The CDR3 contains 15 residues. CDR3 nucleotide sequence: TGTGCCAGCAGCCTTACAGGGGTCGGGAACACTGAAGCTTTCTTT. Translated, it gives CASSLTGVGNTEAFF.

The chain uses TRBV6-5 and TRBJ2-2; 8 bases line up with TRBD2. Germline CDR1 is MNHEY and CDR2 is SVGAGI. Trimming cost V 0 bases and J 5 bases; bases outside gene matches: 5. CDR3 length: 16 residues. CDR3 amino acids: CASSYSSGSETGELFF. The CDR3 DNA reads TGTGCCAGCAGTTACTCGAGCGGGAGTGAGACCGGGGAGCTGTTTTTT.

This chain uses TRBV19 with TRBJ2-7; D is ambiguous. Per the germline V gene, CDR1 is LNHDA and CDR2 is SQIVND (reference sequence). V dropped 3 bases and J dropped 0 bases, with 9 bases sitting between them. CDR3 length: 14 amino acids. The CDR3 nucleotides are TGTGCCAGTAGTATGACACTTAACTCCTACGAGCAGTACTTC. Its translation is CASSMTLNSYEQYF.

The CDR3, as DNA: TGTGCCAGCCGGGGACTAGCGGAGTCCTACAATGAGCAGTTCTTC. Protein sequence: CASRGLAESYNEQFF. The chain combines TRBV27 with TRBJ2-1, with 11 positions matching TRBD2. Germline-derived CDR1 and CDR2 are MNHEY and SMNVEV (reference sequence). The CDR3 is 15 residues long. V dropped 8 bases and J dropped 1; count of bases not matched to a gene: 4.

The chain employs TRBV18 and TRBJ2-2; 8 nucleotides align to TRBD1. This CDR3 is built from 16 residues. After removal of 3 bases from V and 4 bases from J, the junction contained 7 bases not matched to a gene. Germline V lookup: CDR1 KGHSH, CDR2 LQKENI. The CDR3 bases are TGTGCCAGCTCACCGAACGCAGGGGGCTTCACCGGGGAGCTGTTTTTT. Residues: CASSPNAGGFTGELFF.

This chain links TRBV6-4 with TRBJ2-1; TRBD2 matches 7 bases. V shed 3 bases and J 6 bases; nucleotides not matched to a gene: 11. The germline V gene encodes CDR1 MRHNA and CDR2 SNTAGT. The CDR3 loop spans 16 amino acids. The CDR3 region is CASSEQSGRGSNEQFF. The CDR3 coding sequence is TGTGCCAGCAGTGAACAATCGGGGAGGGGAAGCAATGAGCAGTTCTTC.

DNA of the CDR3: TGCGCCAGCAGCCCCGGGGGGGTTTTCACCGGGGAGCTGTTTTTT. This codes for CASSPGGVFTGELFF. The V and J genes are TRBV5-1 and TRBJ2-2; 8 bases match TRBD2. Per the germline V gene, CDR1 is SGHRS and CDR2 is YFSETQ. With 4 bases clipped from V and 4 bases from J, the junction kept 6 bases outside the gene matches. The CDR3 loop spans 15 amino acids.

The J gene is TRBJ1-2, the V gene TRBV14; 9 bases fit TRBD1. The CDR3 runs to 15 residues. CDR1 and CDR2 from the germline V gene are SGHDN and FVKESK. Trimming at V came to 4 bases and at J to 0 bases, leaving 3 bases not matched to a gene. The CDR3 DNA is TGTGCCAGCAGCCCGACAGGGGGGCCTAACTATGGCTACACCTTC. This translates into CASSPTGGPNYGYTF.

The V call is TRBV11-2, the J call TRBJ2-1; weak D call: TRBD2 (6 bases). With 5 bases removed from V and 7 bases from J, the gap between germline ends came to 9 bases. The germline CDR1 and CDR2 sequences are SGHAT and FQNNGV. The length of the CDR3 is 12 residues. CDR3 bases: TGTGCCAGCAGCACGGGACTTAATGAGCAGTTCTTC. This codes for CASSTGLNEQFF. The full variable domain, with the rest looked up from reference TRBV11-2 and TRBJ2-1, is EAGVAQSPRYKIIEKRQSVAFWCNPISGHATLYWYQQILGQGPKLLIQFQNNGVVDDSQLPKDRFSAERLKGVDSTLKIQPAKLEDSAVYLCASSTGLNEQFFGPGTRLTVL.

The V gene is TRBV7-6, the J gene TRBJ1-1; D remains ambiguous. V gave up 1 base and J gave up 6 bases, with 6 bases separating them. Germline values: CDR1 SGHVS, CDR2 FNYEAQ. The CDR3 is made up of 12 amino acids. The chain's CDR3 is CASSLVQAEAFF. CDR3 coding DNA: TGTGCCAGCAGCTTAGTGCAGGCTGAAGCTTTCTTT.

The J gene is TRBJ2-1, the V gene TRBV7-2, with D tentatively TRBD2 (5 bases). The V and J ends lost 7 bases and 0 bases respectively, with 16 bases between them. The CDR3 spans 16 residues. Germline assignment: CDR1 SGHTA and CDR2 FQGNSA. The CDR3: CASTPERRSSYNEQFF. The CDR3 DNA reads as TGTGCCAGCACCCCAGAGCGGAGGAGCTCCTACAATGAGCAGTTCTTC.

This chain connects TRBV5-5 to TRBJ1-1; D not resolved. This CDR3 has 13 residues. The germline V and J ends were trimmed by 5 bases and 3 bases, with 11 bases remaining between them. Germline CDR1 and CDR2: SGHKS and YYEKEE (reference sequence). The CDR3 bases are TGTGCCAGCAGTCTGGTTGGAGACACTGAAGCTTTCTTT. Protein sequence: CASSLVGDTEAFF.

The rearrangement uses TRBV10-1 and TRBJ2-1; D may be TRBD2 (6 bases). Per germline, CDR1 WNHNN and CDR2 SYGVQD (reference sequence). V lost 3 bases and J lost 9, with 18 bases in between. This CDR3 region has 15 residues. CDR3 DNA: TGCGCCAGCAGTGACCCCGGGAGTTGGGTAGGTGAGCAGTTCTTC. Its translation is CASSDPGSWVGEQFF.

In nucleotides, the CDR3 is TGTGCCAGCAGCATGGGACAGGGGTTCTATGGCTACACCTTC. Translating gives CASSMGQGFYGYTF. The genes are TRBV5-6 and TRBJ1-2, with TRBD1 matching over 10 bases. Germline V gives CDR1 SGHDT, CDR2 YYEEEE. The CDR3 has 14 amino acids. J lost 4 bases, V lost 4 bases, and 4 bases had no gene match.

J is TRBJ1-4 and V is TRBV18; D is unclear. V was cut by 6 bases and J by 0 bases, with 5 bases left in between. The CDR3 runs 13 residues. The germline CDR1 and CDR2 sequences are KGHSH and LQKENI. CDR3 in amino acids: CASSAATNEKLFF. In nucleotides, the CDR3 is TGTGCCAGCTCCGCAGCAACTAATGAAAAACTGTTTTTT.

This clone was observed a single time. The chain joins TRBV5-1 to TRBJ2-7; no clear D gene. The CDR3 totals 13 residues. V gave up 2 bases and J gave up 2 bases, with 8 bases separating them. The V gene's germline CDR1 is SGHRS and CDR2 YFSETQ. CDR3 loop: CASSLRTAYEQYF. In DNA form, the CDR3 reads TGCGCCAGCAGCTTAAGAACGGCCTACGAGCAGTACTTC.

This clone was observed a single time. The V and J genes are TRBV6-5 and TRBJ2-3, with a weak D call TRBD1 (6 bases). The CDR3 sequence is 11 residues long. Germline lookup yields CDR1 MNHEY and CDR2 SVGAGI. Trimming removed 6 bases from V and 7 bases from J, with 8 bases in between. CDR3: CASRQGNTQYF. CDR3 nucleotides: TGTGCCAGCAGGCAGGGGAATACGCAGTATTTT.

The rearrangement uses TRBV7-6 and TRBJ2-7; TRBD1 matches 8 bases. Germline V gene lookup returns CDR1 SGHVS and CDR2 FNYEAQ. This CDR3 has 15 amino acids. Losses at the gene ends were 1 base for V and 5 bases for J; bases not matched to a gene: 7. The CDR3, as DNA: TGTGCCAGCAGCTTAGGGCTGACAGGGGTCCACGAGCAGTACTTC. Translation: CASSLGLTGVHEQYF.

V and J are TRBV7-9 and TRBJ2-7; 8 bases are shared with TRBD2. V was pared by 5 bases and J by 3 bases, with 3 bases of the junction left unmatched. There are 13 residues in the CDR3. CDR1 is SEHNR, CDR2 FQNEAQ, per germline (reference sequence). The CDR3 DNA reads TGTGCCAGCAGCCCGGGACTAGTCTACGAGCAGTACTTC. The encoded protein is CASSPGLVYEQYF.